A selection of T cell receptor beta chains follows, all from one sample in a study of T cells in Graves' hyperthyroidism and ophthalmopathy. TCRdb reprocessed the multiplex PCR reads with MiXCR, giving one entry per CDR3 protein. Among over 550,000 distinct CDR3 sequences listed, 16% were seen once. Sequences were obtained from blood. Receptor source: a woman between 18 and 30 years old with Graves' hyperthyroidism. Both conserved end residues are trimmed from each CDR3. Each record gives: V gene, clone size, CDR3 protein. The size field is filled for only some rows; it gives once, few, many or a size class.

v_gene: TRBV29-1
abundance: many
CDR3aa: SVETSGSGETQY

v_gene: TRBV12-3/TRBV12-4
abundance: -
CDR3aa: ASRRGSGALSYNEQF

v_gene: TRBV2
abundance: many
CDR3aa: ASSRTSGSLEQY

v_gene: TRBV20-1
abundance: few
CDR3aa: SARGEPSSSTDTQY

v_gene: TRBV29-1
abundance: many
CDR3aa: SVEGSTDTQY

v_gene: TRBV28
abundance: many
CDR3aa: ASSLGAGQYEQY

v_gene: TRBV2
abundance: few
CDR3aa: ASSEIPDTYQETQY

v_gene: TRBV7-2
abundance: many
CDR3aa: ASRRAESTYEQY

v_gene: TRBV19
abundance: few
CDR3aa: ASKTSADRYNEQF

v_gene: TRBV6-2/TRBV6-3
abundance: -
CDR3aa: ASRGGLAATGELF

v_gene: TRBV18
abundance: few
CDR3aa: ASSPRAGGWNRANVLT

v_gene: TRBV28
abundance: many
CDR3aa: ASSWDQSYEQY

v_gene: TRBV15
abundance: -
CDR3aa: ATSLRPGQGYEQY

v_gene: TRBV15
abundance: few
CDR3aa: ATSRKATGTTEAF

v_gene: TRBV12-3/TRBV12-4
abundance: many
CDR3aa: ASSLGQGWGEQY

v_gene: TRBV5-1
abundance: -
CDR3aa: ASASTGASDTGELF

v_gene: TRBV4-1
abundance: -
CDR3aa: ASSQNPAGPYEQY

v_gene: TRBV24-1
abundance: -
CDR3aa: ATSPGGGDGYT

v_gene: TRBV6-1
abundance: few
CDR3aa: ASSWTGGHNSPLH

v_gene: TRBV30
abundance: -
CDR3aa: TWSAGPYEQY

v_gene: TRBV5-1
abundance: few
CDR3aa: ASSHLLAGGLSEQY

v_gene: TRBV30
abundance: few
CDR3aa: AWNSAGADTGELF

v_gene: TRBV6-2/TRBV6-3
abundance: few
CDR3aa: ASSPPGQEIYEQY

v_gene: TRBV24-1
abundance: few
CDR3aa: ATSVGGAGYT

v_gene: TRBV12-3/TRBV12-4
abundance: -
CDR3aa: ASSLARKTQY

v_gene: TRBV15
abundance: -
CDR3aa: ATSRGLEGEKLF